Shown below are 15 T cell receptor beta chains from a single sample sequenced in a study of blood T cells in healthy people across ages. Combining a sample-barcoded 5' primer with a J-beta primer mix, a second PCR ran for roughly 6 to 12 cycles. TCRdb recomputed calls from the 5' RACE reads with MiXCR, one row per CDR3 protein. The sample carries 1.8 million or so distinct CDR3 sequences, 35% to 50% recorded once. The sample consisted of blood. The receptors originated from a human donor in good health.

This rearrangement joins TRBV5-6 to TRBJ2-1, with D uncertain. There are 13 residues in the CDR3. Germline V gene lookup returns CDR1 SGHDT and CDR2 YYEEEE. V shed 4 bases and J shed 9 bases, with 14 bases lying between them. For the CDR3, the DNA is TGTGCCAGCAGCGAGGTCAGATTTGGTGAGCAGTTCTTC. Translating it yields CASSEVRFGEQFF.

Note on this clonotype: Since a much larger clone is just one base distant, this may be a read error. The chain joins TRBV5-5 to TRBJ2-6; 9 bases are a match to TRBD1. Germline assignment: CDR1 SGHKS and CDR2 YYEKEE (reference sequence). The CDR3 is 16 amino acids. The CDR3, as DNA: TGTGCCAGCAGCCGGGACAGGGTAAAAGGGGCCAACGTCCGGACTTTC. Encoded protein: CASSRDRVKGANVRTF.

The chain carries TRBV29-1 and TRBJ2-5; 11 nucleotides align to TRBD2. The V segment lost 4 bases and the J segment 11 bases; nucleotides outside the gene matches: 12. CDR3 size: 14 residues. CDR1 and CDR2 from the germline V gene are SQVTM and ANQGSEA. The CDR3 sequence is CSVAGLAGGFRQYF. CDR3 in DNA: TGCAGCGTTGCTGGACTAGCGGGCGGGTTTCGGCAGTACTTC. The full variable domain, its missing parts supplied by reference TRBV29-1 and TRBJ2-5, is SAVISQKPSRDICQRGTSLTIQCQVDSQVTMMFWYRQQPGQSLTLIATANQGSEATYESGFVIDKFPISRPNLTFSTLTVSNMSPEDSSIYLCSVAGLAGGFRQYFGPGTRLLVL.

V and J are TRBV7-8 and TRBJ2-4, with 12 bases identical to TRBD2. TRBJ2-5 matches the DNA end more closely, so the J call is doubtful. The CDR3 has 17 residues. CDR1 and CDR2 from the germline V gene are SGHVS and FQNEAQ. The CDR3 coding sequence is TGTGCCAGCAGCTCCAGACTAGCGGGGGTGTCCCAAGAGACCCAGTACTTC. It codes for CASSSRLAGVSQETQYF.

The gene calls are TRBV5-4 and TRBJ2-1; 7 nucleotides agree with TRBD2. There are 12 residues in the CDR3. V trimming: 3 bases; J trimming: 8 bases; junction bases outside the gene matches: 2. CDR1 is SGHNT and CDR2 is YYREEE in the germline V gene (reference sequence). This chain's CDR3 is CASSSSGYEQFF. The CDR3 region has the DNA TGTGCCAGCAGCTCTAGCGGCTATGAGCAGTTCTTC.

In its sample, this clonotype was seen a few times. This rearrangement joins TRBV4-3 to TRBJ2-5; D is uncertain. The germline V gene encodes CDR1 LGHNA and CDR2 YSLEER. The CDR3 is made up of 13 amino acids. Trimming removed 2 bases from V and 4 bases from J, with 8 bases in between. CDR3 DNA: TGCGCCAGCAGCCAATATTTGGCAGAGACCCAGTACTTC. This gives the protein CASSQYLAETQYF.

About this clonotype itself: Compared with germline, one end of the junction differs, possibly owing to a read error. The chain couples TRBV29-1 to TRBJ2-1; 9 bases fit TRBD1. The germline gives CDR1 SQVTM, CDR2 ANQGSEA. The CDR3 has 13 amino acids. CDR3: CSAPGQGLNERFF. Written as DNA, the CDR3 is TGCAGCGCCCCGGGACAGGGCCTCAATGAGCGGTTCTTC.

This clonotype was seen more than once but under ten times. The CDR3 DNA reads TGTGCCAGCAGCTTGGCCAGTGGTACGCGGGACTATGGCTACACCTTC. Translating gives CASSLASGTRDYGYTF. The V gene is TRBV5-6, the J gene TRBJ1-2; D ambiguous. The CDR3 has 16 residues. CDR1 is SGHDT and CDR2 is YYEEEE in the germline V gene. V was pared by 0 bases and J by 3 bases, with 15 bases between.

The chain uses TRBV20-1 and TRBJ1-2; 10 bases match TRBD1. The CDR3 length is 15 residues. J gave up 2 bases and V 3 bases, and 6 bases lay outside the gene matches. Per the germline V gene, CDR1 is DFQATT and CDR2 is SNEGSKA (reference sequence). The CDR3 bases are TGCAGTGCTAGCCGCGGGACAGGGGCAAACTATGGCTACACCTTC. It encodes CSASRGTGANYGYTF.

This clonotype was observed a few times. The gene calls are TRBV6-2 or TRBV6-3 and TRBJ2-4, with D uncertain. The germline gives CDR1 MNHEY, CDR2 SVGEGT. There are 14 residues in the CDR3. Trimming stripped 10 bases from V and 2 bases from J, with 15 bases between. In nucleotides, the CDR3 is TGTGCCACCTCACGGCCACCGCCCAAAAACATTCAGTACTTC. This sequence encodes CATSRPPPKNIQYF.

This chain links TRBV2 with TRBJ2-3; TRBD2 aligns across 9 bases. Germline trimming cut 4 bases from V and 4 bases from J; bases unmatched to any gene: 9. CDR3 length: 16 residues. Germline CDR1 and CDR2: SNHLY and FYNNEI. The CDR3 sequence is CASSGGGSGGADTQYF. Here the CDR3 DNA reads TGTGCCAGCAGTGGGGGAGGTAGCGGGGGAGCAGATACGCAGTATTTT.

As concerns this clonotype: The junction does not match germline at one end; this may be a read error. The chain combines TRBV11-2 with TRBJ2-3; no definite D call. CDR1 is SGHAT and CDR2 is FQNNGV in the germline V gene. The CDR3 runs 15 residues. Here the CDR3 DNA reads TGTGTCAGCAGCTTAGATCCTACGCCTCCAGATACGCAGTATTTT. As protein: CVSSLDPTPPDTQYF.

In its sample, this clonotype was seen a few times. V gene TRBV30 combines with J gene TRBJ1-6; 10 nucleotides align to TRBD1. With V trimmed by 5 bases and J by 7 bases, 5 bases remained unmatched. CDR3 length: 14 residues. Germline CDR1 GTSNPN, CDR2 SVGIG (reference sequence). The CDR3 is CAWRRDRGNSPLHF. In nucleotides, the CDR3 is TGTGCCTGGCGCAGGGACAGGGGAAATTCACCCCTCCACTTT.

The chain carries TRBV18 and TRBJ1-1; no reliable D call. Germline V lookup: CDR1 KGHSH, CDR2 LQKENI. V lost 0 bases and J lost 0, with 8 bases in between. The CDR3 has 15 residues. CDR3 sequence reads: CASSPPGFVNTEAFF. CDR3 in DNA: TGTGCCAGCTCACCACCAGGATTTGTGAACACTGAAGCTTTCTTT.

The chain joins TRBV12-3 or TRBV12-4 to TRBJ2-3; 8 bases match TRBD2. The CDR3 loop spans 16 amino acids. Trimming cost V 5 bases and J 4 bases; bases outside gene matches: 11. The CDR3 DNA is TGTGCCAGCAGTCCATATCCGAGCGGGGGAGCAGATACGCAGTATTTT. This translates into CASSPYPSGGADTQYF.